This T cell receptor beta chain derives from a study of beta chain bispecific antibodies for T cell cancers (dated by TCRdb to about 2021). Background for the entire study: Healthy donor T cells were cocultured with T cell leukemia lines and bispecific antibodies, and TRBV sequencing of the surviving cells was then used to measure how much each TRBV family was depleted. Surface TRBV12 (TRBV12-3) was expressed by Jurkat cells, and surface TRBV5-5 was expressed by HPB-ALL cells.

Unique molecular identifier barcodes were incorporated into the libraries and were used for clonotype quantification. Qiagen AllPrep DNA/RNA Micro kits were used to isolate total RNA, and an Agilent TapeStation was used to check RNA quality. TCR beta libraries were constructed by 5' RACE, in which cDNA synthesis was followed by two PCR steps with TCR beta constant-region gene-specific primers. Sequencing of the TCR beta libraries was performed on an Illumina MiSeq platform. For the original study's pipeline: MIGEC, MiXCR and VDJtools were used for read processing. Clonotype frequency was computed as the clonotype's share of unique molecular identifiers among all unique molecular identifiers in the sample. Nonfunctional TRBV genes classified in IMGT as pseudogenes or open reading frames, such as TRBV1, TRBV12-1 and TRBV21, were excluded. Through fastp at Q25 and MiXCR, TCRdb rebuilt clones from the public reads, retaining in-frame beta chains. Rows with one shared CDR3 protein collapse into an entry with the most common genes and DNA. These V and J calls are TCRdb output, not the study's own analysis. The sample has about 9,000 distinct CDR3 sequences on record, about 2% of them singletons. Together, the top ten hold 66% of the sample.

Many counts were recorded for this clonotype. What antigen it recognizes has not been identified. Base qualities are not provided; no much larger clone lies one nucleotide away. In light of the paper, this sample's treatment or condition label describes: alpha-CD19 control bispecific (anti-CD19 x anti-CD3). For 2 to 4 days, T cells were expanded from blood mononuclear cells using either the anti-CD3 antibody OKT3 or CD3/CD28 Dynabeads. Anti-CD19 bispecific antibody cocultures served as comparators for TRBV sequencing; in separate killing assays, anti-CD19 had no effect on Jurkat or HPB-ALL cells. The expanded T cells were grown in RPMI 1640 containing roughly 10% fetal bovine serum, recombinant human IL-2 (around 91 IU/ml) and IL-7 (approximately 4.8 ng/ml). Cocultures combined approximately 5 x 10^4 normal T cells with approximately 5 x 10^4 target cells and bispecific antibody in roughly 98 ul, incubated 17 hours at 37°C. Each bispecific antibody consisted of two single-chain variable fragments expressed in a single-chain diabody format with a His tag. Healthy human donors supplied the effector T cells, with peripheral blood mononuclear cells isolated from leukapheresis samples using Ficoll density gradient centrifugation.

Germline trimming amounts to 4 bases on V and 1 base on J, with 6 as the count of junction bases outside the gene matches. Inclusive of the bounding cysteine and phenylalanine, the CDR3 is 15 residues long. Solely the CDR3 DNA is kept, with 45 bases framed from the first base. Per the germline V gene (reference sequence), PRHDT is the CDR1 and FYEKMQ is the CDR2. Here is what the overall study found, with its caveats: Relative to anti-CD19, exposure to anti-TRBV12 lowered the TRBV12-3 share of total TRBV signal by approximately 99%, while TRBV12-4 dropped by 35% to 45%, a change that was not significant. Cross-reactivity of the anti-TRBV5-5 antibody with TRBV5-6 was attributed to high sequence similarity between the two genes. Every sequenced sample was a mix of normal T cells and leukemia cell line cells, and most of the targeted TRBV signal originated from the leukemia cells instead of the normal T cells. Relative to anti-CD19, TRBV5-5 signal was reduced by about 98% and signal from the closely related TRBV5-6 was reduced by less than 94% after anti-TRBV5-5 exposure.

The rearrangement combines TRBV13 with TRBJ2-5; TRBD1 agrees with 7 junctional bases. Sequencing was performed on T cells from a healthy donor cultured with Jurkat leukemia cells, taken from a culture containing an anti-CD19 bispecific antibody. The sequence was obtained from a human donor in good health. Some clones in this sample may be carry-over from other donors' samples. Here the CDR3 is given as CASSSRTGTQETQYF. The bases are TGTGCCAGCAGCTCGAGGACAGGCACCCAAGAGACCCAGTACTTC. Extended through the reference TRBV13 and TRBJ2-5 proteins, this CDR3 yields the full variable domain: AAGVIQSPRHLIKEKRETATLKCYPIPRHDTVYWYQQGPGQDPQFLISFYEKMQSDKGSIPDRFSAQQFSDYHSELNMSSLELGDSALYFCASSSRTGTQETQYFGPGTRLLVL.